This T cell receptor beta chain was captured in a study of T cell repertoires in cytomegalovirus infection. Study in general: Recently identified HLA-C-restricted CMV epitopes were used, and well-studied HLA-B-restricted CMV epitopes were used as well. Study results and caveats: Predominance within the ex vivo response was attributable to HLA-C-restricted CMV-specific TCR beta clonotypes. Accumulated public TCR beta family frequency recognized individuals carrying CMV together with the relevant HLA.

This clonotype showed up just a few times. No antigen is known for it. From the reads, TCRdb called clonotypes with MiXCR, one entry per CDR3 protein. The sample contains around 800,000 distinct CDR3 sequences, 30% to 35% of which appear only once. This CDR3 has 14 amino acids. Trimming removed 3 bases at V and 6 bases at J, with 14 bases between. CDR1 is LNHDA and CDR2 is SQIVND in the germline V gene (reference sequence). The starting material was cultured CD8+ T cells from PBMCs, obtained from culture after CMV antigen stimulation. The chain recombines TRBV19 with TRBJ1-1; possible D gene TRBD1, 6 bases. This clonotype was sampled from a human donor in good health (CMV status not recorded). Some clones in this sample may be carry-over from other donors' samples. This CDR3 is CASSMGGRAPEAFF. The CDR3 nucleotides are TGTGCCAGTAGTATGGGGGGCCGGGCCCCTGAAGCTTTCTTT.